The 5 T cell receptor beta chains given below trace back to one sample, sequenced in a study of shared clonotypes between healthy human individuals. Produced via immunoSEQ multiplex PCR; TCRdb's table is partial and in-frame only. The repertoire has about 2.3 million clones, approximately 95% of them found once; the top ten carry 0.3% to 0.4%. The sample was naive CD4+ T cells from PBMCs. Subset of the sample: CD45RA+ positively selected. The receptors were gathered from a man between 18 and 35 years old in good health. Some clones in this sample may be carry-over from other donors' samples.

There are many counts of this clone. The V call is TRBV5-8, the J call TRBJ1-5, with 7 bases aligning to TRBD1. V lost 4 bases and J lost 5; bases outside the gene matches: 9. This CDR3 comprises 15 residues. Per the germline V gene, CDR1 is SGHTS and CDR2 is YDEGEE. The CDR3: CASSKGQSTYQPQHF. The CDR3 DNA is TGTGCCAGCAGCAAGGGACAGTCGACCTATCAGCCCCAGCATTTT.

The chain links TRBV5-1 to TRBJ2-7; TRBD1 might be the D (6 bases). The CDR3 is 13 amino acids. Between the trimmed V and J ends, which lost 4 bases and 3 bases, there was a span of 11 bases. CDR1 SGHRS and CDR2 YFSETQ come from the germline V gene. The CDR3 DNA reads TGCGCCAGCAGCCCCAGGACAGACTACGAGCAGTACTTC. This sequence encodes CASSPRTDYEQYF. Drawing the rest from reference TRBV5-1 and TRBJ2-7, the complete variable domain is KAGVTQTPRYLIKTRGQQVTLSCSPISGHRSVSWYQQTPGQGLQFLFEYFSETQRNKGNFPGRFSGRQFSNSRSEMNVSTLELGDSALYLCASSPRTDYEQYFGPGTRLTVT.

The genes are TRBV5-6 and TRBJ2-2, with 9 positions matching TRBD1. The CDR3 has 14 residues. The V gene end was trimmed by 3 bases and the J gene end by 5 bases; junction bases not matched to a gene: 2. CDR1 and CDR2 (germline): SGHDT, YYEEEE. CDR3 loop: CASSWDRATGELFF. CDR3 nucleotides: TGTGCCAGCAGCTGGGACAGGGCGACCGGGGAGCTGTTTTTT.

V and J are TRBV28 and TRBJ2-3, with D perhaps given as TRBD1 or TRBD2 (6 bases each). CDR3 length equals 15 residues. Trimming took 6 bases from V and 6 from J, leaving 19 bases between them. The germline V gene encodes CDR1 MDHEN and CDR2 SYDVKM. The CDR3 loop reads CASSVPSQGRDTQYF. For the CDR3, the DNA is TGTGCCAGCAGCGTCCCATCCCAGGGGAGGGATACGCAGTATTTT.

V and J are TRBV5-1 and TRBJ2-1, with D unclear. Germline-derived CDR1 and CDR2 are SGHRS and YFSETQ. The V and J ends lost 1 base and 1 base respectively, with 6 bases between them. The CDR3 is made up of 14 amino acids. The CDR3 region has the DNA TGCGCCAGCAGCTTGTCGACGTCCTACAATGAGCAGTTCTTC. It is translated as CASSLSTSYNEQFF.